Below are 21 T cell receptor beta chains sequenced from a single sample in a study of long-term antiretroviral therapy in people with HIV. Runs used v3.0 of the immunoSEQ assay and were done at survey level. Sequencing used immunoSEQ multiplex PCR; TCRdb keeps in-frame clones, though not all of them. The sample lists approximately 20,000 clones; approximately 90% were seen once. The sample here was unsorted PBMCs, taken 0.6 years after starting antiretroviral therapy. The source is a man aged 55 to 69 with HIV.

On this clone: Mismatch with germline at one junction end may stem from a read error. V usage is TRBV28 and J usage is TRBJ2-3; tentative D call: TRBD1 (6 bases). This CDR3 is 13 amino acids long. In germline, CDR1 is MDHEN, CDR2 SYDVKM. This CDR3 is CASSFLPGAPQDF. The CDR3 coding sequence is TGTGCCAGCAGTTTCCTACCAGGGGCCCCGCAGGATTTT.

This clone was picked up one time. J is TRBJ2-3 and V is TRBV2; 10 positions match TRBD2. The CDR3 has 16 residues. The germline gives CDR1 SNHLY, CDR2 FYNNEI. V shed 1 base, J shed 5 bases, and the junction held 6 bases outside the gene matches. CDR3 in amino acids: CASSEGSSGSVDTQYF. CDR3 in DNA: TGTGCCAGCAGTGAAGGGTCTAGCGGGAGTGTAGATACGCAGTATTTT.

The rearrangement links TRBV29-1 to TRBJ1-1; a possible D gene is TRBD1 (5 bases). Looked up from germline, CDR1 is SQVTM and CDR2 is ANQGSEA. V was pared by 8 bases and J by 0 bases, with 13 bases between. The CDR3 is 13 residues long. CDR3 loop: CSLRKGMNTEAFF. DNA of the CDR3: TGCAGCCTCCGCAAGGGGATGAACACTGAAGCTTTCTTT. The variable domain in full, completed from reference TRBV29-1 and TRBJ1-1, reads SAVISQKPSRDICQRGTSLTIQCQVDSQVTMMFWYRQQPGQSLTLIATANQGSEATYESGFVIDKFPISRPNLTFSTLTVSNMSPEDSSIYLCSLRKGMNTEAFFGQGTRLTVV.

This sequence joins TRBV6-5 and TRBJ2-1; weak D call: TRBD1 (6 bases). This CDR3 is built from 15 residues. Germline V gene lookup returns CDR1 MNHEY and CDR2 SVGAGI. Trimming removed 7 bases at V and 4 bases at J, with 17 bases between. The CDR3 region is CASTASGALYNEQFF. CDR3 in DNA: TGTGCCAGCACGGCGTCAGGGGCGCTATACAATGAGCAGTTCTTC.

The genes are TRBV5-6 and TRBJ1-3; D is possibly TRBD1 (5 bases). The CDR3 contains 13 residues. The V gene lost 5 bases and the J gene lost 5 bases, with 11 bases spanning the gap. Germline V gene sequence: CDR1 SGHDT, CDR2 YYEEEE. CDR3 sequence: CASSSGGRNTIYF. The CDR3 coding sequence is TGTGCCAGCAGTTCCGGGGGGAGAAACACCATATATTTT.

The V and J genes are TRBV7-3 and TRBJ2-1, with a weak D call TRBD2 (6 bases). The CDR3 sequence is 19 residues long. Germline assignment: CDR1 SGHTA and CDR2 FQGTGA. The germline V and J ends were trimmed by 1 base and 3 bases, with 22 bases remaining between them. Written as DNA, the CDR3 is TGTGCCAGCAGCTTAAGTTACGGTGGGAGTAGCGGACGCTACAATGAGCAGTTCTTC. Protein: CASSLSYGGSSGRYNEQFF. Using reference TRBV7-3 and TRBJ2-1 for the parts outside the CDR3, the full variable domain is GAGVSQTPSNKVTEKGKYVELRCDPISGHTALYWYRQSLGQGPEFLIYFQGTGAADDSGLPNDRFFAVRPEGSVSTLKIQRTERGDSAVYLCASSLSYGGSSGRYNEQFFGPGTRLTVL.

The V call is TRBV5-6, the J call TRBJ1-1; D might be TRBD1 (5 bases). Germline CDR1 and CDR2: SGHDT and YYEEEE. This CDR3 spans 19 amino acids. The V end lost 0 bases, the J end lost 2 bases, and 23 bases lay between the germline ends. CDR3 sequence reads: CASSLDSLPWGGGNTEAFF. CDR3 bases: TGTGCCAGCAGCTTGGATTCCTTACCATGGGGGGGTGGTAACACTGAAGCTTTCTTT.

The chain has TRBV5-1 and TRBJ2-2; TRBD2 matches 9 bases. The CDR3 length is 16 residues. CDR1 is SGHRS and CDR2 is YFSETQ in the germline V gene. The V gene end was trimmed by 4 bases and the J gene end by 5 bases; junction bases not matched to a gene: 9. The CDR3 DNA reads as TGCGCCAGCAGCCCGCGGGGGGGGGCGCGTACCGGGGAGCTGTTTTTT. It encodes CASSPRGGARTGELFF. Full variable domain (remainder filled in from reference TRBV5-1 and TRBJ2-2): KAGVTQTPRYLIKTRGQQVTLSCSPISGHRSVSWYQQTPGQGLQFLFEYFSETQRNKGNFPGRFSGRQFSNSRSEMNVSTLELGDSALYLCASSPRGGARTGELFFGEGSRLTVL.

This chain links TRBV10-3 with TRBJ1-1; TRBD1 aligns across 9 bases. Losses at the gene ends were 3 bases for V and 4 bases for J; bases not matched to a gene: 9. Germline CDR1 reads ENHRY; CDR2 reads SYGVKD. This CDR3 contains 16 residues. The CDR3 nucleotides read TGTGCCATCAGTGAAGGACAGGGGTACGCGCGCACTGAAGCTTTCTTT. Protein product: CAISEGQGYARTEAFF.

By share, this clone ranks as medium-sized (0.01 to 0.1%). The chain carries TRBV7-2 and TRBJ2-1; no definite D call. The CDR3 loop spans 14 amino acids. The germline V gene has CDR1 SGHTA and CDR2 FQGNSA. The germline V and J ends were trimmed by 0 bases and 3 bases, with 6 bases remaining between them. Here the CDR3 DNA reads TGTGCCAGCAGCTTAGCTGGGTACTACAATGAGCAGTTCTTC. Protein sequence: CASSLAGYYNEQFF.

The chain recombines TRBV6-1 with TRBJ2-1; 9 nucleotides agree with TRBD2. The CDR3 consists of 14 residues. Germline values: CDR1 MNHNS, CDR2 SASEGT. V lost 4 bases to trimming and J lost 4 bases; unmatched junction nucleotides: 2. The CDR3: CASSATSGYNEQFF. The CDR3 region has the DNA TGTGCCAGCAGTGCGACTAGCGGTTACAATGAGCAGTTCTTC.

This clone turned up a few times. The genes are TRBV6-6 and TRBJ1-5; D may be TRBD1 (5 bases). The CDR3 is made up of 14 amino acids. The germline gives CDR1 MNHNY, CDR2 SVGAGI (reference sequence). V was trimmed by 10 bases and J by 3 bases, leaving 16 bases between them. CDR3 nucleotide sequence: TGTGCCACCAGGAGAGAGGGGTTCAATCAGCCCCAGCATTTT. Translating it yields CATRREGFNQPQHF.

The V gene is TRBV5-4, the J gene TRBJ2-3; D is possibly TRBD2 (5 bases). V lost 0 bases, J lost 4 bases, and 12 bases lay in between. Germline CDR1 is SGHNT and CDR2 is YYREEE (reference sequence). The CDR3 consists of 15 residues. The CDR3 region is CASSLATPGADTQYF. CDR3 nucleotides: TGTGCCAGCAGCTTGGCCACCCCCGGGGCAGATACGCAGTATTTT.

This chain joins TRBV18 and TRBJ2-7, with D possibly being TRBD1 (5 bases). Germline CDR1 and CDR2: KGHSH and LQKENI. V lost 3 bases and J lost 7, with 16 bases in between. CDR3 length equals 14 residues. This CDR3 is CASSPSTGPGEQYF. CDR3 bases: TGTGCCAGCTCACCTAGTACAGGCCCCGGGGAGCAGTACTTC.

The genes are TRBV2 and TRBJ1-2, with D tentatively TRBD1 (5 bases). The germline CDR1 and CDR2 sequences are SNHLY and FYNNEI. The CDR3 sequence is 12 residues long. V lost 3 bases and J lost 8, with 10 bases in between. CDR3 sequence: CASSDLGEGYTF. The CDR3 nucleotides read TGTGCCAGCAGTGACTTGGGGGAAGGCTACACCTTC. The whole variable domain, filled in from reference TRBV2 and TRBJ1-2, reads EPEVTQTPSHQVTQMGQEVILRCVPISNHLYFYWYRQILGQKVEFLVSFYNNEISEKSEIFDDQFSVERPDGSNFTLKIRSTKLEDSAMYFCASSDLGEGYTFGSGTRLTVV.

In this sample, this clone turned up a few times. The chain carries TRBV18 and TRBJ1-5, with no clear D. The CDR3 contains 15 residues. Trimming took 1 base from V and 2 from J, leaving 9 bases between them. Germline V gene lookup returns CDR1 KGHSH and CDR2 LQKENI. The DNA for the CDR3 is TGTGCCAGCTCACCACTTGCGGATGGCAATCAGCCCCAGCATTTT. Residues: CASSPLADGNQPQHF.

CDR3 in amino acids: CASSAWDNSYEQYF. The CDR3 DNA sequence: TGTGCCAGCAGCGCCTGGGATAACTCCTACGAGCAGTACTTC. The chain joins TRBV5-4 to TRBJ2-7; D call uncertain. CDR1 and CDR2 (germline): SGHNT, YYREEE (reference sequence). The germline V and J ends were trimmed by 4 bases and 0 bases, with 11 bases remaining between them. The CDR3 consists of 14 residues.

J is TRBJ1-4 and V is TRBV18; 8 bases line up with TRBD1. The V gene end was trimmed by 4 bases and the J gene end by 8 bases; junction bases not matched to a gene: 9. Germline V gene data show CDR1 as KGHSH and CDR2 as LQKENI. The CDR3 extends over 15 amino acids. The CDR3 region has the DNA TGTGCCAGCTCACGACAGGGGCTGCAGGGAGAAAAACTGTTTTTT. This encodes CASSRQGLQGEKLFF.

This chain uses TRBV5-1 with TRBJ1-4; TRBD1 matches 7 bases. The germline CDR1 and CDR2 sequences are SGHRS and YFSETQ. V gave up 0 bases and J gave up 8 bases; unmatched junction bases: 4. The CDR3 is 14 residues long. CDR3 sequence reads: CASSLGQGKEKLFF. In DNA form, the CDR3 reads TGCGCCAGCAGCTTGGGACAGGGAAAGGAAAAACTGTTTTTT.

The CDR3 here is CASSLGGSGGYNEQFF. The CDR3 nucleotides read TGTGCCAGCAGCTTAGGGGGGTCAGGGGGCTACAATGAGCAGTTCTTC. The chain carries TRBV7-2 and TRBJ2-1; the match to TRBD1 covers 7 bases. The CDR3 is made up of 16 amino acids. Per the germline V gene, CDR1 is SGHTA and CDR2 is FQGNSA. V gave up 1 base and J gave up 3 bases; unmatched junction bases: 6.

The chain couples TRBV5-4 to TRBJ2-5, with 11 bases aligning to TRBD2. Trimming took 3 bases from V and 3 from J; bases not matched to a gene: 1. Germline V CDR1 and CDR2: SGHNT, YYREEE (reference sequence). The length of the CDR3 is 14 residues. The CDR3 reads CASSWGLAEETQYF. The CDR3 DNA follows: TGTGCCAGCAGCTGGGGACTAGCGGAAGAGACCCAGTACTTC.